This T cell receptor (beta chain) was identified during a study of cytomegalovirus exposure and HLA in healthy donors. The PCR ran on 60 Vbeta and 13 Jbeta primers. Sequencing used immunoSEQ multiplex PCR; TCRdb keeps in-frame clones, though not all of them. This table holds about 160,000 clones. Per the germline V gene, CDR1 is MNHEY and CDR2 is SVGAGI. The CDR3 is 14 amino acids. V lost 7 bases, J lost 7 bases, and 7 bases stayed unmatched. Study results and limitations: Previous analysis showed most TCR beta V segments were productive about 87% or about 30% of the time.

For this clone: Its antigen is undetermined.

The V gene is TRBV6-5, the J gene TRBJ2-1; TRBD2 matches at 10 bases. Sequenced material: PBMCs. This receptor was obtained from a young man in good health and CMV-seronegative. This CDR3 is CASTRTSGSNEQFF. The CDR3 DNA reads as TGTGCCAGCACCCGGACTAGCGGCTCTAATGAGCAGTTCTTC.